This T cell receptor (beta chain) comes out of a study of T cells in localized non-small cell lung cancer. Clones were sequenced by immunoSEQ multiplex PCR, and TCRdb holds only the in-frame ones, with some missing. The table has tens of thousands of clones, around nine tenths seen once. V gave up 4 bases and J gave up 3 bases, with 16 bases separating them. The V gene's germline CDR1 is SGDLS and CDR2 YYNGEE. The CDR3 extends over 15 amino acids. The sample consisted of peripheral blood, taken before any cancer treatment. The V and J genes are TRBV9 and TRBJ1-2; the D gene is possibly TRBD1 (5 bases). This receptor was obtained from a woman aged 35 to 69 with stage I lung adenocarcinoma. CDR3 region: CASSNRDPGDYGYTF. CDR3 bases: TGTGCCAGCAGCAACCGGGACCCCGGGGACTATGGCTACACCTTC. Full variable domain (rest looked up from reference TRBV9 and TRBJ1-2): DSGVTQTPKHLITATGQRVTLRCSPRSGDLSVYWYQQSLDQGLQFLIQYYNGEERAKGNILERFSAQQFPDLHSELNLSSLELGDSALYFCASSNRDPGDYGYTFGSGTRLTVV.